These 24 T cell receptor beta chains were all obtained from the same sample, sequenced in a study of blood T cell repertoires in COVID-19. This table comes from immunoSEQ multiplex PCR, and its TCRdb copy is limited to in-frame clones, with some not included. The table includes 75,000 to 95,000 clones, over 90% detected once. The material sequenced was peripheral blood. The receptor source for this set is a man in his sixties with acute or convalescent COVID-19.

This chain links TRBV10-3 with TRBJ1-1; D is perhaps TRBD1 (6 bases). Deletions cut 4 bases from V and 4 bases from J, with 13 bases between. This CDR3 spans 14 amino acids. Germline V lookup: CDR1 ENHRY, CDR2 SYGVKD. The CDR3 protein is CAISAGGRGTEAFF. In nucleotides, the CDR3 is TGTGCCATCAGTGCTGGGGGCCGCGGCACTGAAGCTTTCTTT.

The chain has TRBV20-1 and TRBJ2-7; 12 bases map to TRBD2. J lost 6 bases, V lost 3 bases, and 9 bases had no gene match. Germline V gene lookup returns CDR1 DFQATT and CDR2 SNEGSKA (reference sequence). This CDR3 has 15 amino acids. The CDR3 DNA sequence: TGCAGTGCTAGTGCGACTAGCGGGAGCGGCGGCGAGCAGTACTTC. Translated: CSASATSGSGGEQYF.

J is TRBJ2-7 and V is TRBV4-3; D is ambiguous. The CDR3 totals 15 residues. V lost 0 bases to trimming and J lost 3 bases, with 12 bases between them. Germline loops: CDR1 LGHNA, CDR2 YSLEER. The CDR3 is CASSQELEMNYEQYF. CDR3 coding DNA: TGCGCCAGCAGCCAAGAATTAGAAATGAACTACGAGCAGTACTTC.

The chain carries TRBV9 and TRBJ2-7; 9 bases agree with TRBD1. Germline V gene sequence: CDR1 SGDLS, CDR2 YYNGEE. The CDR3 sequence is 14 residues long. V shed 0 bases, J shed 2 bases, and the junction held 0 bases outside the gene matches. The CDR3 reads CASSVGTGAYEQYF. The CDR3 DNA reads as TGTGCCAGCAGCGTAGGGACAGGGGCCTACGAGCAGTACTTC.

The CDR3 nucleotides are TGTGCCAGCAGCGTTAGCGGGGAGAGGTCAGATACGCAGTATTTT. This codes for CASSVSGERSDTQYF. The chain carries TRBV28 and TRBJ2-3; 8 bases agree with TRBD2. The CDR3 totals 15 residues. Germline CDR1 MDHEN, CDR2 SYDVKM. V shed 6 bases, J shed 4 bases, and the junction held 9 bases outside the gene matches. The full variable domain, its missing parts supplied by reference TRBV28 and TRBJ2-3, is DVKVTQSSRYLVKRTGEKVFLECVQDMDHENMFWYRQDPGLGLRLIYFSYDVKMKEKGDIPEGYSVSREKKERFSLILESASTNQTSMYLCASSVSGERSDTQYFGPGTRLTVL.

The rearrangement links TRBV30 to TRBJ1-2; no reliable D call. V was shortened by 0 bases and J by 4 bases, with 9 bases between the two germline ends. Germline CDR1 and CDR2: GTSNPN and SVGIG (reference sequence). The CDR3 has 13 residues. The CDR3 protein is CAWSVSPRYGYTF. The CDR3 DNA is TGTGCCTGGAGTGTGTCTCCCCGCTATGGCTACACCTTC.

The chain joins TRBV30 to TRBJ1-3; TRBD1 might be the D (6 bases). The V end lost 5 bases, the J end lost 3 bases, and 20 bases lay between the germline ends. Germline V CDR1 and CDR2: GTSNPN, SVGIG (reference sequence). CDR3 length: 16 amino acids. This chain's CDR3 is CAWAPGGGQFGNTIYF. Here the CDR3 DNA reads TGTGCCTGGGCCCCCGGCGGGGGGCAGTTTGGAAACACCATATATTTT.

The gene calls are TRBV9 and TRBJ1-5; D possibly corresponds to TRBD1 (6 bases). Germline CDR1 SGDLS, CDR2 YYNGEE. The V gene lost 4 bases and the J gene lost 5 bases, with 13 bases spanning the gap. CDR3 length: 14 residues. The DNA for the CDR3 is TGTGCCAGCAGCAGCTGGGGGGGCCATCAGCCCCAGCATTTT. Its translation: CASSSWGGHQPQHF.

The rearrangement joins TRBV3-1 (or the pseudogene TRBV3-2) to TRBJ2-6, with 8 nucleotides matching TRBD2. Germline V gives CDR1 LGHDT, CDR2 YNNKEL (reference sequence). The CDR3 consists of 17 residues. After removal of 4 bases from V and 0 bases from J, the junction contained 5 bases not matched to a gene. The CDR3 here is CASSPGREGSGANVLTF. The CDR3 DNA sequence: TGTGCCAGCAGCCCCGGCCGGGAGGGCTCTGGGGCCAACGTCCTGACTTTC.

This rearrangement joins TRBV29-1 to TRBJ2-1; the match to TRBD1 covers 11 bases. V dropped 5 bases and J dropped 6; count of bases not matched to a gene: 6. The CDR3 contains 14 residues. Germline V gene data show CDR1 as SQVTM and CDR2 as ANQGSEA. The CDR3 reads CSVTVGTGGNEQFF. CDR3 bases: TGCAGCGTTACAGTTGGGACAGGGGGCAATGAGCAGTTCTTC.

The genes are TRBV6-6 and TRBJ2-1; D may be TRBD1 (5 bases). The CDR3 spans 16 residues. The ends were cut back, 5 bases at V and 1 base at J, with 15 bases in the middle. Germline V gene data show CDR1 as MNHNY and CDR2 as SVGAGI (reference sequence). The CDR3 sequence is CASSPLQGVSYNEQFF. DNA of the CDR3: TGTGCCAGCAGTCCCCTTCAAGGGGTATCCTACAATGAGCAGTTCTTC.

This chain connects TRBV7-3 to TRBJ2-1; no reliable D call. The germline V gene has CDR1 SGHTA and CDR2 FQGTGA. Trimming removed 6 bases at V and 0 bases at J, with 12 bases between. This CDR3 region has 15 residues. The CDR3 DNA follows: TGTGCCAGCAGTCCGACACTTTCCTCCTACAATGAGCAGTTCTTC. This gives the protein CASSPTLSSYNEQFF.

The chain recombines TRBV27 with TRBJ2-7; maybe TRBD1 (6 bases). V lost 3 bases to trimming and J lost 3 bases, with 9 bases between them. CDR1 is MNHEY, CDR2 SMNVEV, per germline (reference sequence). The CDR3 runs 13 residues. The CDR3 here is CASSFSRGYEQYF. CDR3 bases: TGTGCCAGCAGTTTTTCCAGGGGCTACGAGCAGTACTTC.

The chain is built from TRBV7-9 and TRBJ1-1; 7 nucleotides match TRBD1. Germline V gene data show CDR1 as SEHNR and CDR2 as FQNEAQ (reference sequence). This CDR3 contains 16 residues. Trimming cost V 1 base and J 2 bases; bases outside gene matches: 7. In nucleotides, the CDR3 is TGTGCCAGCAGCTTAGGACAGGGTTTCAGCAACACTGAAGCTTTCTTT. As protein: CASSLGQGFSNTEAFF.

The V gene is TRBV4-3, the J gene TRBJ2-7; TRBD2 agrees at 13 bases. V shed 2 bases, J shed 4 bases, and the junction held 5 bases outside the gene matches. This CDR3 has 16 amino acids. Germline lookup yields CDR1 LGHNA and CDR2 YSLEER. The CDR3 coding sequence is TGCGCCAGCAGCCAATCTACTAGCGGGAGGGGATACGAGCAGTACTTC. It codes for CASSQSTSGRGYEQYF.

The chain couples TRBV7-9 to TRBJ1-1; no definite D call. CDR1 and CDR2 from the germline V gene are SEHNR and FQNEAQ (reference sequence). Trimming took 1 base from V and 5 from J, leaving 8 bases between them. The CDR3 loop spans 13 amino acids. The DNA for the CDR3 is TGTGCCAGCAGCTTAGAGAGGGAAACTGAAGCTTTCTTT. This sequence encodes CASSLERETEAFF.

The count of this clone is one. CDR3 protein: CASSPTTGEETQYF. CDR3 bases: TGTGCCAGCTCCCCTACTACGGGGGAAGAGACCCAGTACTTC. The chain couples TRBV18 to TRBJ2-5; D perhaps matches TRBD2 (6 bases). Per germline, CDR1 KGHSH and CDR2 LQKENI. The germline V and J ends were trimmed by 6 bases and 3 bases, with 14 bases remaining between them. The CDR3 loop spans 14 amino acids.

This chain uses TRBV4-1 with TRBJ1-2, with TRBD1 matching 7 bases. Germline assignment: CDR1 MGHRA and CDR2 YSYEKL. The CDR3 length is 14 residues. The V segment lost 5 bases and the J segment 4 bases; nucleotides outside the gene matches: 7. CDR3 DNA: TGCGCCAGCAGCAAAGGAGGGGGCCGCTATGGCTACACCTTC. This translates into CASSKGGGRYGYTF.

The chain recombines TRBV7-2 with TRBJ2-7; perhaps TRBD2 as D (6 bases). The CDR3 length is 14 residues. Per the germline V gene, CDR1 is SGHTA and CDR2 is FQGNSA. V lost 6 bases and J lost 3, with 15 bases in between. In nucleotides, the CDR3 is TGTGCCAGCAGTTACCGGGACTCCTTCTACGAGCAGTACTTC. It is translated as CASSYRDSFYEQYF.

The V gene is TRBV24-1, the J gene TRBJ2-3; possibly TRBD2 for D (5 bases). Germline-derived CDR1 and CDR2 are KGHDR and SFDVKD. CDR3 size: 13 residues. Between the trimmed V and J ends, which lost 7 bases and 5 bases, there was a span of 12 bases. This CDR3 is CATRTTAGDTQYF. In DNA form, the CDR3 reads TGTGCCACCAGGACGACCGCGGGAGATACGCAGTATTTT.

The chain is built from TRBV7-9 and TRBJ1-5; TRBD1 might be the D (6 bases). Germline CDR1 is SEHNR and CDR2 is FQNEAQ (reference sequence). The CDR3 is made up of 13 amino acids. The V gene lost 1 base and the J gene lost 9 bases, with 10 bases spanning the gap. CDR3 sequence reads: CASSLEQGTPQHF. DNA for the CDR3: TGTGCCAGCAGCTTAGAACAGGGTACGCCCCAGCATTTT.

This clone was seen a single time. V gene TRBV12-3 or TRBV12-4 combines with J gene TRBJ1-2; no reliable D call. V lost 7 bases, J lost 6 bases, and 12 bases lay in between. This CDR3 has 12 residues. The CDR3 sequence: CASTYGRHGYTF. The DNA of the CDR3 is TGTGCCAGCACCTACGGGAGGCATGGCTACACCTTC.

This chain links TRBV9 with TRBJ2-3; 8 nucleotides match TRBD1. V was clipped by 4 bases and J by 3 bases; unmatched bases: 7. Germline V gene sequence: CDR1 SGDLS, CDR2 YYNGEE. CDR3 length equals 15 residues. The DNA for the CDR3 is TGTGCCAGCAGCACCCGGACAGGGTGGACAGATACGCAGTATTTT. Amino acids: CASSTRTGWTDTQYF.

This rearrangement joins TRBV18 to TRBJ1-1, with 7 bases fitting TRBD1. CDR1 is KGHSH, CDR2 LQKENI, per germline. This CDR3 comprises 13 residues. Germline trimming cut 5 bases from V and 3 bases from J; bases unmatched to any gene: 3. CDR3 sequence (DNA): TGTGCCAGCTCAAAACAGGGGTACACTGAAGCTTTCTTT. This translates into CASSKQGYTEAFF.